This section outlines one T cell receptor beta chain sequence together with its context. The antigen is unknown. The purity of all sorted populations exceeded 98%. Expressed TCRB transcripts were sequenced because the isolated RNA had all been reverse transcribed beforehand. Here immunoSEQ multiplex PCR was the method, and the copy in TCRdb shows in-frame clones only, minus some. The repertoire holds about 700,000 clones, about an eighth seen once, with approximately 0.021% in the top ten. This record comes from a study of beta chain features in type 1 diabetes. Overall study findings and caveats: Any HLA effect on TCRB rearrangement was left unresolved by small sub-analyses. VDJ junctions sequenced from type 1 diabetes patients showed fewer insertions and more deletions. When Type 1 diabetes patients were examined, their TCRB CDR3s proved moderately but significantly shorter in all four CD4+ subsets. It was among patients, rather than healthy donors, that naive, central memory and Treg TCRB repertoires appeared more similar.

Germline V gene sequence: CDR1 GTSNPN, CDR2 SVGIG (reference sequence). The CDR3 contains 12 residues. V was pared by 2 bases and J by 9 bases, with 2 bases of the junction left unmatched. The sequence was collected from a man between 18 and 35 years old with type 1 diabetes. The sequencing input was naive CD4+ T cells from blood. The V call is TRBV30, the J call TRBJ2-1; 9 nucleotides match TRBD2. CDR3 DNA: TGTGCCTGGAGTCATAGCGGGGGTGAGCAGTTCTTC. Encoded protein: CAWSHSGGEQFF.